The source of this T cell receptor beta chain is a study of cytomegalovirus exposure and HLA in healthy donors. Only in-frame clones appear in the TCRdb table, and some are missing; sequencing was by immunoSEQ multiplex PCR. The table has around 350,000 clones, 70% to 90% seen once. CDR3 length equals 17 residues. The J segment lost 3 bases and the V segment lost 3 bases, leaving 10 bases of the junction unmatched. Germline V gene data show CDR1 as MDHEN and CDR2 as SYDVKM. Sequencing used PBMCs. This receptor was identified in a woman between 18 and 29 years old in good health and CMV-seronegative. V gene TRBV28 combines with J gene TRBJ2-1; 8 bases line up with TRBD2. CDR3 sequence (DNA): TGTGCCAGCAGTTTCTTCATAGCGGGGCCCTACTACAATGAGCAGTTCTTC. It yields the protein CASSFFIAGPYYNEQFF.